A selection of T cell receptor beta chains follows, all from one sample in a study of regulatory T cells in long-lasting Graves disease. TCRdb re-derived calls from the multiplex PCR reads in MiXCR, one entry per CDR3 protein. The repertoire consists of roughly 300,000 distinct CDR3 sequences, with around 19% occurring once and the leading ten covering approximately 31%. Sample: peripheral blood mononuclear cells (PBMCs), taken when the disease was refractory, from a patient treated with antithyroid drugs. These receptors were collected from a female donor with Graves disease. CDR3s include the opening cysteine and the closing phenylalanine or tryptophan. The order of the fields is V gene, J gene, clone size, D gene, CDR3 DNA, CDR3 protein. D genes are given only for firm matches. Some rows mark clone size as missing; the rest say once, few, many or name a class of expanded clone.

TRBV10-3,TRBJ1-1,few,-,TGTGCCATCAGTGACCGGGCGGCCAACACTGAAGCTTTCTTT,CAISDRAANTEAFF
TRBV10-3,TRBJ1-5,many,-,TGTGCCATCGACCCTCGAGGGGTCGGACAGCCCCAGCATTTT,CAIDPRGVGQPQHF
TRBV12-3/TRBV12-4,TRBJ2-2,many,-,TGTGCCAGCTCGGACGTCCCGAACACCGGGGAGCTGTTTTTT,CASSDVPNTGELFF
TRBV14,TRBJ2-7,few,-,TGTGCCAGCAGCCAGCTTACCTACGAGCAGTACTTC,CASSQLTYEQYF
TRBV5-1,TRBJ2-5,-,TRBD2,TGCGCCAGCAGCTCCGGGACTAGCGAAGAGACCCAGTACTTC,CASSSGTSEETQYF
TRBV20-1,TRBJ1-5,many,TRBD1,TGCAGTGCTAGTAGCTGGGGACAGGGGGTTCCTCAGCCCCAGCATTTT,CSASSWGQGVPQPQHF
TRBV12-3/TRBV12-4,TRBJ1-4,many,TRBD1,TGTGCCAGCAGTTTGGGGGACAGGGGGCTTACAACTAATGAAAAACTGTTTTTT,CASSLGDRGLTTNEKLFF
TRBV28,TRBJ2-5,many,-,TGTGCCAGCAGTTTTCAGGGTACAGTGTCCCAGTACTTC,CASSFQGTVSQYF
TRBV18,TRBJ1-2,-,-,TGTGCCAGCTCAACTGGCCCCCATGATGGCTACACCTTC,CASSTGPHDGYTF
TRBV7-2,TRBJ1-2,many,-,TGTGCCAGCAGCACAGCGACAGCCTCCTATGGCTACACCTTC,CASSTATASYGYTF
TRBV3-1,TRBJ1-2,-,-,TGTGCCAGCAGCCAACAGGGCCATGGCTACACCTTC,CASSQQGHGYTF
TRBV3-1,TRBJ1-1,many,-,TGTGCCAGCAGCTTCAGTGGGGCGGGGACTGAAGCTTTCTTT,CASSFSGAGTEAFF
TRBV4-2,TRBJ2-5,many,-,TGTGCCAGCAGCCAAGATTGGGGAGAGACCCAGTACTTC,CASSQDWGETQYF
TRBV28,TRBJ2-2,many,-,TGTGCCAGCAGCTTAGTCACCGGGGAGCTGTTTTTT,CASSLVTGELFF
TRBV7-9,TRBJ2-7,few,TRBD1,TGTGCCAGCAGCTCCCGACAGGGGGATTACGAGCAGTACTTC,CASSSRQGDYEQYF
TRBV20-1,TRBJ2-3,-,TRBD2,TGCAGTGCTAGCCGGAGCGGGAGCAGAGCGGGTACGCAGTATTTT,CSASRSGSRAGTQYF
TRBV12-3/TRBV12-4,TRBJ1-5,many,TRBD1,TGTGCCAGCAGTCCGGGACAGGGGGTTGGGAATCAGCCCCAGCATTTT,CASSPGQGVGNQPQHF
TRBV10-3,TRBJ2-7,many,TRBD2,TGTGCGACCGGGGGGGGCTACGAGCAGTACTTC,CATGGGYEQYF
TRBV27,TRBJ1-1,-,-,TGTGCCAGCAGCTTCCGGGGCCCCAGCACTGAAGCTTTCTTT,CASSFRGPSTEAFF
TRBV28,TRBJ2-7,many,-,TGTGCCAGCAGTTTGGGACCCGGGAGCTCCTACGAGCAGTACTTC,CASSLGPGSSYEQYF
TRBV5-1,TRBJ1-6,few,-,TGCGCCAGCAGCTTGGAGGGGGGCTGGAATTCACCCCTCCACTTT,CASSLEGGWNSPLHF
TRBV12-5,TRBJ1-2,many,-,TGTGCTAGTGGTTTGCAGGGATGGGACGGCTACACCTTC,CASGLQGWDGYTF
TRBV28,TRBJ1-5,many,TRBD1,TGTGCCAGCAGTTCGCAACCGGGACAGGGATCCAATCAGCCCCAGCATTTT,CASSSQPGQGSNQPQHF
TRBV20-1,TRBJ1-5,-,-,TGCAGTGCTAGCCAGGCCCTCAATCAGCCCCAGCATTTT,CSASQALNQPQHF
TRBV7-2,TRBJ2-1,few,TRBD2,TGTGCCAGCAGCTTAGTAGCGGGGGGGTCTTGGTATGAGCAGTTCTTC,CASSLVAGGSWYEQFF
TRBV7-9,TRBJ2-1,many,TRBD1,TGTGCCAGCAGCCCAATCGGGACAGGGGTACAGAATGAGCAGTTCTTC,CASSPIGTGVQNEQFF
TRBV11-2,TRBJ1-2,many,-,TGTGCCAGCAGCTTAGATCCACAGGGTTCTAACTATGGCTACACCTTC,CASSLDPQGSNYGYTF
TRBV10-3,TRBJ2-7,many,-,TGTGCCATCAGTGGGCCGGGCCTTTCGGGGGAGCAGTACTTC,CAISGPGLSGEQYF
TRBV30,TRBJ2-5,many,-,TGTGCCTGGAATGTGGCAGGCCAAGAGACCCAGTACTTC,CAWNVAGQETQYF
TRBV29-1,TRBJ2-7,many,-,TGCAGCGTTACACTCGGAGTTCAAACCTACGAGCAGTACTTC,CSVTLGVQTYEQYF
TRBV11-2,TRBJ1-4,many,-,TGTGCCAGCAGCTTGGCAGGGATAGGCTCTGAAAAACTGTTTTTT,CASSLAGIGSEKLFF
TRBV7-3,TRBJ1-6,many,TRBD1,TGTGCCAGCAGCCAGACAGGGTCTGGTTCACCCCTCCACTTT,CASSQTGSGSPLHF
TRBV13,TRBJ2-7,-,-,TGTGCCAGCAGCTTAGGTCTCGGCCGGTACGAGCAGTACTTC,CASSLGLGRYEQYF
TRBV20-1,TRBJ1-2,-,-,TGCAGTGCTAGCCAGGGTGGGGGGGTATTGGGCTACACCTTC,CSASQGGGVLGYTF
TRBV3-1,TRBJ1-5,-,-,TGTGCCAGCAGCGACGGACGGCGGCAGCCCCAGCATTTT,CASSDGRRQPQHF
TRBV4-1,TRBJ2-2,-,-,TGCGCCAGCAGCCAAGATAGGGCATACACCGGGGAGCTGTTTTTT,CASSQDRAYTGELFF
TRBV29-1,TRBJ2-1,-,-,TGCAGCGTTCGGGCCTACAATGAGCAGTTCTTC,CSVRAYNEQFF
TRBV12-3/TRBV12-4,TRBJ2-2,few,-,TGTGCCAGCAGCCTAGCCGGGACCTTCACCGGGGAGCTGTTTTTT,CASSLAGTFTGELFF
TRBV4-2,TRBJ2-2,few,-,TGTGCCAGCAGCGTGAGCGGTACAGCGAACACCGGGGAGCTGTTTTTT,CASSVSGTANTGELFF
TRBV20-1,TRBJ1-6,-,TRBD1,TGCAGTGCTAGAGAGATCACAGGAGGGGGCACCTATAATTCACCCCTCCACTTT,CSAREITGGGTYNSPLHF
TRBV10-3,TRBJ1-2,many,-,TGTGCCGTCGCGGGGGGCTATGGCTACACCTTC,CAVAGGYGYTF
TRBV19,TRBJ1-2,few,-,TGTGCCAGTAGACCACAGGGCGACGGCTACACCTTC,CASRPQGDGYTF
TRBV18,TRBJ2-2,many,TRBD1,TGTGCCAGCTCAGGACAGGGCGTCCTCTCCACCGGGGAGCTGTTTTTT,CASSGQGVLSTGELFF
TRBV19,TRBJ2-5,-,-,TGTGCCAGTAGTTCAACGGGGGCAAGGGGAGAGACCCAGTACTTC,CASSSTGARGETQYF
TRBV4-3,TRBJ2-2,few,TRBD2,TGCGCCAGCAGCCCCGGACTAGCGCCGAACACCGGGGAGCTGTTTTTT,CASSPGLAPNTGELFF